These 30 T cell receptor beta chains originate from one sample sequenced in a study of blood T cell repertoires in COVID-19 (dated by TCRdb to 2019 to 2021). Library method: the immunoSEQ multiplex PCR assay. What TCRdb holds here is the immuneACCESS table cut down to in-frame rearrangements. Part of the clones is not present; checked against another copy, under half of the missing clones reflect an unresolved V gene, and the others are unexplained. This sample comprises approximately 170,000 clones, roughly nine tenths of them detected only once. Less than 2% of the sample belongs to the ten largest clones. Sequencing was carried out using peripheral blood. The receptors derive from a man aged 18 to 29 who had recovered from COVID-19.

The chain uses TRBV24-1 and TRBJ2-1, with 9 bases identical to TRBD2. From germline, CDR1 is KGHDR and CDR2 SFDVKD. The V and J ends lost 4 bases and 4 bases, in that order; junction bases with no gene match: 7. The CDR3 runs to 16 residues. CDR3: CATSDPSGNIYNEQFF. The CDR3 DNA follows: TGTGCCACCAGTGACCCTAGCGGGAACATTTACAATGAGCAGTTCTTC.

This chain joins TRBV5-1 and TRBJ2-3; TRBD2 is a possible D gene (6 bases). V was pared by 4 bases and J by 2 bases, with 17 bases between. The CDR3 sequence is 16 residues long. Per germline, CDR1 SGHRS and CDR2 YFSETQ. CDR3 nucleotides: TGCGCCAGCAGCGCTGAGCGCGCGGGGAACACAGATACGCAGTATTTT. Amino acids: CASSAERAGNTDTQYF.

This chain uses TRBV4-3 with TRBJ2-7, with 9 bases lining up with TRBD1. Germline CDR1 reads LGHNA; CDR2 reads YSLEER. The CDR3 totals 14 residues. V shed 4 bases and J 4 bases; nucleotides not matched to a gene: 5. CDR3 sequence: CASSPGQGWYEQYF. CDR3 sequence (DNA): TGCGCCAGCAGCCCAGGACAGGGGTGGTACGAGCAGTACTTC.

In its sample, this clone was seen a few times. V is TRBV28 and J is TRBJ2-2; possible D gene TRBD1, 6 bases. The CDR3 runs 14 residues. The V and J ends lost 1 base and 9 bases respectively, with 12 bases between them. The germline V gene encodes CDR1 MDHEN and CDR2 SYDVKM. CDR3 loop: CASSLLEGVRELFF. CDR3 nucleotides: TGTGCCAGCAGTTTATTAGAGGGGGTCCGGGAGCTGTTTTTT.

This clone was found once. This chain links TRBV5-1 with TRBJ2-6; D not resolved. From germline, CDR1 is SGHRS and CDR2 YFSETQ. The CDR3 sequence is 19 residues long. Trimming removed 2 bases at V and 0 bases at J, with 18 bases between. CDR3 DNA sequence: TGCGCCAGCAGCTTCAGTTTCCGTGGTTTACCCTCTGGGGCCAACGTCCTGACTTTC. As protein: CASSFSFRGLPSGANVLTF.

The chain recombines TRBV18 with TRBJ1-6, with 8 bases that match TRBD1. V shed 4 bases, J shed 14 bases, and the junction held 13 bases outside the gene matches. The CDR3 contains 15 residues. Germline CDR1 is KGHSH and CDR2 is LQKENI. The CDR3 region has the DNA TGTGCCAGCTCACGGCGACAGGGGTCAGAGACCTCCCTCCACTTT. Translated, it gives CASSRRQGSETSLHF.

The chain's CDR3 is CASRSQGPSNQPQHF. CDR3 in DNA: TGTGCCAGCAGATCCCAGGGTCCCTCCAATCAGCCCCAGCATTTT. The V and J genes are TRBV28 and TRBJ1-5, with TRBD1 as a possible D gene (5 bases). Between the trimmed V and J ends, which lost 6 bases and 3 bases, there was a span of 15 bases. CDR3 length equals 15 residues. From germline, CDR1 is MDHEN and CDR2 SYDVKM. Variable domain in full (rest from reference TRBV28 and TRBJ1-5): DVKVTQSSRYLVKRTGEKVFLECVQDMDHENMFWYRQDPGLGLRLIYFSYDVKMKEKGDIPEGYSVSREKKERFSLILESASTNQTSMYLCASRSQGPSNQPQHFGDGTRLSIL.

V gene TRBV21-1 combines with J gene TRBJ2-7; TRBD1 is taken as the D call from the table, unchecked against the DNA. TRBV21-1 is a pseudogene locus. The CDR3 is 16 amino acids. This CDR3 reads CASSNRDRAISYEQYF. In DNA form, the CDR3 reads TGTGCCAGCAGCAATCGGGACAGGGCCATATCCTACGAGCAGTACTTC.

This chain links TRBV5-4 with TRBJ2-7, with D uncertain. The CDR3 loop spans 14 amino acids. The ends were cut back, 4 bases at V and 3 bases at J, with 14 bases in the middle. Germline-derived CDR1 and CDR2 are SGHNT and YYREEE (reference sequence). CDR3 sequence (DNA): TGTGCCAGCAGCAAGGAGCCTAGTGGCTACGAGCAGTACTTC. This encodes CASSKEPSGYEQYF.

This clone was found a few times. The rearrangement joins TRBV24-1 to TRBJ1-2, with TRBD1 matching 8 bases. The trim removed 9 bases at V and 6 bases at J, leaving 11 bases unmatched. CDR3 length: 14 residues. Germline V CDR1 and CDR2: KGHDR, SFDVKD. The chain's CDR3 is CATRSGGDPNGYTF. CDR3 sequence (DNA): TGTGCCACCCGCTCAGGGGGCGACCCTAATGGCTACACCTTC.

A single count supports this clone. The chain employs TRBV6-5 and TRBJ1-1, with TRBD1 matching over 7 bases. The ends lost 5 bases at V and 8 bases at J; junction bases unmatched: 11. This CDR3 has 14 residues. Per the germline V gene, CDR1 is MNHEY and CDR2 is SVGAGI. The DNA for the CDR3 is TGTGCCAGCAGTCCGACAGGGTCCCGAAGGGAAGCTTTCTTT. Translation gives CASSPTGSRREAFF.

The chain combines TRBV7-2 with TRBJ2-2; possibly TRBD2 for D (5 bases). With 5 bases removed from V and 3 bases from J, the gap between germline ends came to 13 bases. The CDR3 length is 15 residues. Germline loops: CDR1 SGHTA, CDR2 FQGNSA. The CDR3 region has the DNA TGTGCCAGCAGCCCCTCAGTGGGAGACACCGGGGAGCTGTTTTTT. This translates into CASSPSVGDTGELFF.

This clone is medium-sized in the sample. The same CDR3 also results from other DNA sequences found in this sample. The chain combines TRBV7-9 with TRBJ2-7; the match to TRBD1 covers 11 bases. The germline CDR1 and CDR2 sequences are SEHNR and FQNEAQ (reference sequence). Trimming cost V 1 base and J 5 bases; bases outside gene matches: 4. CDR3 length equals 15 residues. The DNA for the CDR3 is TGTGCCAGCAGCTTAGTAGGGGGACAGGGGGACGAGCAGTACTTC. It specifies CASSLVGGQGDEQYF.

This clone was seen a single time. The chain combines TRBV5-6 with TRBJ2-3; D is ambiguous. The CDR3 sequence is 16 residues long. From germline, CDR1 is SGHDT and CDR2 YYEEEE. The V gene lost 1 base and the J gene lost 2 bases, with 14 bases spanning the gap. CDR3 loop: CASSLRVGDNTDTQYF. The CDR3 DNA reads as TGTGCCAGCAGCTTGCGTGTGGGCGACAACACAGATACGCAGTATTTT. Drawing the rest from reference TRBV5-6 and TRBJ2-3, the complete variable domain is DAGVTQSPTHLIKTRGQQVTLRCSPKSGHDTVSWYQQALGQGPQFIFQYYEEEERQRGNFPDRFSGHQFPNYSSELNVNALLLGDSALYLCASSLRVGDNTDTQYFGPGTRLTVL.

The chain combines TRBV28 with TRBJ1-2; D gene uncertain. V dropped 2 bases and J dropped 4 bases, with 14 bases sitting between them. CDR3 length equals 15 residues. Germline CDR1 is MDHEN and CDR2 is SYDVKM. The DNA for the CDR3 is TGTGCCAGCAGTTTAGGCGCAAACTACGCCTATGGCTACACCTTC. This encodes CASSLGANYAYGYTF.

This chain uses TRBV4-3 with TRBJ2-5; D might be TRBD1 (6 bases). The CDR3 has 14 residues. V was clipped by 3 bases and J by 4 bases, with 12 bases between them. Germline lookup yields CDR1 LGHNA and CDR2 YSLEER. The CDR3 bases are TGCGCCAGCAGCCAGGGCAGGGGTGGAGAGACCCAGTACTTC. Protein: CASSQGRGGETQYF.

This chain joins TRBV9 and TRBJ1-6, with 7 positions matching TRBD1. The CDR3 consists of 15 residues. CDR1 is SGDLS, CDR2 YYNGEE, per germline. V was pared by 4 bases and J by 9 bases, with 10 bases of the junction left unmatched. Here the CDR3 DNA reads TGTGCCAGCAGCTCCCGACAGGGCAAACTTTCACCCCTCCACTTT. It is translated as CASSSRQGKLSPLHF. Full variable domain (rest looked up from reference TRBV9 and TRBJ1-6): DSGVTQTPKHLITATGQRVTLRCSPRSGDLSVYWYQQSLDQGLQFLIQYYNGEERAKGNILERFSAQQFPDLHSELNLSSLELGDSALYFCASSSRQGKLSPLHFGNGTRLTVT.

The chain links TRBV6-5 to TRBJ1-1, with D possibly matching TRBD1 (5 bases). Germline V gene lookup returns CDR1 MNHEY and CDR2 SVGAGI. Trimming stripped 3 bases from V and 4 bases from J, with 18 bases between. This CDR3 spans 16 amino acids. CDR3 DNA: TGTGCCAGCAGTTATCTCCCCCCCAGGGTTCGCACTGAAGCTTTCTTT. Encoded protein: CASSYLPPRVRTEAFF.

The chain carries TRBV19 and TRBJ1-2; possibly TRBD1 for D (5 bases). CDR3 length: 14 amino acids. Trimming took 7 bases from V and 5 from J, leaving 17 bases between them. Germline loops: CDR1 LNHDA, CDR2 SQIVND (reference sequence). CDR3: CASTWGATEYGYTF. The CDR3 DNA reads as TGTGCCAGTACTTGGGGCGCGACAGAATATGGCTACACCTTC.

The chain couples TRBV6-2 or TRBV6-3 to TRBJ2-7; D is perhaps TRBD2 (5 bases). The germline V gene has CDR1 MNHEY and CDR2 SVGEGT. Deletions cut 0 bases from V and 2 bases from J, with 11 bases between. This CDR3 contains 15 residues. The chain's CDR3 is CASSYSPGNPYEQYF. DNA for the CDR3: TGTGCCAGCAGTTACTCGCCCGGGAACCCCTACGAGCAGTACTTC.

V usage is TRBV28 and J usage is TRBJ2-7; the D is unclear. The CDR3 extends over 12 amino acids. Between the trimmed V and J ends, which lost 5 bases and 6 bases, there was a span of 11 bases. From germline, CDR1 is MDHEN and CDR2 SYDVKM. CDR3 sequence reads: CASSEDIREQYF. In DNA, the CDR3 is TGTGCCAGCAGTGAAGACATTCGCGAGCAGTACTTC.

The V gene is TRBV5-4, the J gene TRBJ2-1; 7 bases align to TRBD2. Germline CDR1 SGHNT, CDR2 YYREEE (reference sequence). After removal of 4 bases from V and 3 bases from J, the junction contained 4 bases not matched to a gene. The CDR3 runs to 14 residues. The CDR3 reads CASSVLADYNEQFF. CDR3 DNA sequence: TGTGCCAGCAGCGTTCTAGCGGACTACAATGAGCAGTTCTTC.

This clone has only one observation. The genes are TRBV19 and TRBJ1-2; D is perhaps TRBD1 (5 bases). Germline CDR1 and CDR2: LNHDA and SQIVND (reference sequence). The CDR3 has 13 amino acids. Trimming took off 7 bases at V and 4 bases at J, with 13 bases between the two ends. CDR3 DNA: TGTGCCAGTAAAGTGGAGGGACTCTATGGCTACACCTTC. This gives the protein CASKVEGLYGYTF.

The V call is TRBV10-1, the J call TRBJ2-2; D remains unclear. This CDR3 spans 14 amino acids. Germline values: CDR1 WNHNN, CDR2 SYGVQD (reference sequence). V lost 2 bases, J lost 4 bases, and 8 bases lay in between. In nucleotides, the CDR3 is TGCGCCAGCAGTGAGACGTCTAGCACCGGGGAGCTGTTTTTT. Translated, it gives CASSETSSTGELFF.

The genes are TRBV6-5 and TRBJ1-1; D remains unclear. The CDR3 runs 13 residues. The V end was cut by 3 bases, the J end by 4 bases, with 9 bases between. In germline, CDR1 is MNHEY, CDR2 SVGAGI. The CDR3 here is CASSYDGSTEAFF. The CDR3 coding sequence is TGTGCCAGCAGTTATGACGGGTCCACTGAAGCTTTCTTT.

CDR3 nucleotides: TGCGCCAGCAGCTCAATAGCGTCCTACAATGAGCAGTTCTTC. Its translation: CASSSIASYNEQFF. The chain uses TRBV5-1 and TRBJ2-1; the D gene is possibly TRBD2 (5 bases). Trimming removed 3 bases at V and 1 base at J, with 8 bases between. CDR3 length: 14 amino acids. Germline CDR1 SGHRS, CDR2 YFSETQ.

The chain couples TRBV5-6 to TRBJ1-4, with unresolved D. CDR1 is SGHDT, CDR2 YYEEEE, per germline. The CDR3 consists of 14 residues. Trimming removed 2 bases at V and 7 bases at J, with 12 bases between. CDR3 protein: CASSFKPGSEKLFF. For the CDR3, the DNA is TGTGCCAGCAGCTTCAAACCCGGGAGTGAAAAACTGTTTTTT.

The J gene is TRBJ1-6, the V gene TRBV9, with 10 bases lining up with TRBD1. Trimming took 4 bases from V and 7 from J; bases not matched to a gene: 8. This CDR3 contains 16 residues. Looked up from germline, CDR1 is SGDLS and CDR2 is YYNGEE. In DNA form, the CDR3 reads TGTGCCAGCAGCTCCCGGGGGGGACAGGGGAATTCACCCCTCCACTTT. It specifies CASSSRGGQGNSPLHF.

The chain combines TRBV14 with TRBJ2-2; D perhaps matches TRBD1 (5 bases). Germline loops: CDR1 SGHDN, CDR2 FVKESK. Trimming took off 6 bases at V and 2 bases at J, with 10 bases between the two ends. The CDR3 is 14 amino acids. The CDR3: CASRQVGNTGELFF. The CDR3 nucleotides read TGTGCCAGCAGACAGGTTGGAAACACCGGGGAGCTGTTTTTT.

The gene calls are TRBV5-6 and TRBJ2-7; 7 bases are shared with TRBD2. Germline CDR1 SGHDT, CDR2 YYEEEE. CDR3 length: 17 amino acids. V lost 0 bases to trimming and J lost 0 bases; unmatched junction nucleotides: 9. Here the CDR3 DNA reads TGTGCCAGCAGCTTGGGACGCACTAGCGCCAGCTCCTACGAGCAGTACTTC. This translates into CASSLGRTSASSYEQYF.